A selection of T cell receptor beta chains follows, all from one sample in a study of T cell repertoires in cytomegalovirus infection. The antigens these receptors bind are not known. TCRdb itself ran the reads through MiXCR, one entry per CDR3 protein. Found here are some 590,000 distinct CDR3 sequences, under 45% of them singletons; the top ten hold roughly 50%. Sequences were derived from cultured PBMCs, sampled from culture after CMV antigen stimulation. Source of these receptors: a human donor in good health (CMV status not recorded). Some clones in this sample may be carry-over from other donors' samples. The CDR3 runs from the conserved cysteine through the conserved F or W. The D gene is left open where the match is weak. Part of the rows lack a size; the others show once, few, many or a class for expanded clones.

d_call	v_call	clone_size	j_call	cdr3_nt	cdr3_aa
.	TRBV12-3/TRBV12-4	.	TRBJ2-2	TGTGCCAGCACAACCGGGGCACTGGGGACCGGGGAGCTGTTTTTT	CASTTGALGTGELFF
TRBD2	TRBV27	.	TRBJ2-5	TGTGCCAGCAGCCGCCTTAGCGGGTGGGAGACCCAGTACTTC	CASSRLSGWETQYF
.	TRBV19	few	TRBJ2-5	TGTGCCAGTAGTTCCAGATACCTGACCCAAGAGACCCAGTACTTC	CASSSRYLTQETQYF
.	TRBV10-2	.	TRBJ2-3	TGCGCCAGCGGCCTTAGCCCTCCAGATACGCAGTATTTT	CASGLSPPDTQYF
.	TRBV19	.	TRBJ1-1	TGTGCCAGTGGAGGGCGGGGACACACTGAAGCTTTCTTT	CASGGRGHTEAFF
.	TRBV19	once	TRBJ2-6	TGTGCCAGTAGTCGCACACAGGGTAGCCCTGGGGCCAACGTCCTGACTTTC	CASSRTQGSPGANVLTF
TRBD1	TRBV12-3/TRBV12-4	few	TRBJ1-2	TGTGCCCTCCGGGGACAGGGTAGTGGCTACACCTTC	CALRGQGSGYTF
.	TRBV4-3	.	TRBJ2-1	TGCGCCAGCAGCCCAGTCCAGGGATCCTACAATGAGCAGTTCTTC	CASSPVQGSYNEQFF
TRBD1	TRBV7-6	once	TRBJ1-1	TGTGCCAGCATATCCGGACAGGGGCCTTGGGAAGCTTTCTTT	CASISGQGPWEAFF
TRBD1	TRBV2	few	TRBJ1-1	TGTGCCAGCAGGAAGGGACAGGCCCTAGGAAGTGAAGCTTTCTTT	CASRKGQALGSEAFF
.	TRBV12-3/TRBV12-4	few	TRBJ1-5	TGTGCCAGCAGTTTTGGGGGTAGGAATCAGCCCCAGCATTTT	CASSFGGRNQPQHF
.	TRBV6-2/TRBV6-3	.	TRBJ1-5	TGTGCCAGCATGGAGTCAGGCAATCAGCCCCAGCATTTT	CASMESGNQPQHF
TRBD1	TRBV12-3/TRBV12-4	.	TRBJ2-5	TGTGCCAGCAGTTTACGGGACAGGCAAGAGACCCAGTACTTC	CASSLRDRQETQYF
.	TRBV19	few	TRBJ1-5	TGTGCCAGTAGTGTTTTAAATCAGCCCCAGCATTTT	CASSVLNQPQHF
TRBD1	TRBV7-2	few	TRBJ2-1	TGTGCCAGCAGCTTACTCGACAGGGGCTCCTACAATGAGCAGTTCTTC	CASSLLDRGSYNEQFF
TRBD2	TRBV4-1	few	TRBJ2-7	TGCGCCAGCAGCCACTGGACTAGCGGGACCTACGAGCAGTACTTC	CASSHWTSGTYEQYF